A selection of T cell receptor beta chains follows, all from one sample in a study of somatic mutations in cytotoxic T cells in rheumatoid arthritis. Profiling relied on immunoSEQ multiplex PCR, and the TCRdb table lists in-frame clones only, not all of them. This table has some 40,000 clones, 84% appearing once. The sample consisted of CD8+ T cells sorted from blood. These receptors were obtained from a man aged 40-55 years in good health. The CDR3 runs from the conserved cysteine through the conserved F or W. A D gene is named only where the DNA matches it firmly. Not every row has a clone size; where given, it reads once, few, many or a size class.

j_call d_call clone_size v_call cdr3_nt cdr3_aa
TRBJ2-1 . . TRBV5-6 TGTGCCAGCAGCTTGGGTTGGGATCGAAATGAGCAGTTCTTC CASSLGWDRNEQFF
TRBJ2-7 TRBD1 . TRBV18 TGTGCCAGCTCATCCACAGGGGACGAGCAGTACTTC CASSSTGDEQYF
TRBJ2-2 TRBD2 . TRBV11-3 TGTGCCAGCAGCCCCTACTCTAGCGGGGGCACCGGGGAGCTGTTTTTT CASSPYSSGGTGELFF
TRBJ1-2 . few TRBV7-6 TGTGCCAGCAGCTCATCCGCGTTAGACTATGGCTACACCTTC CASSSSALDYGYTF
TRBJ1-1 . once TRBV27 TGTGCCAGCAGTTATAGGGAGCGCACTGAAGCTTTCTTT CASSYRERTEAFF
TRBJ2-7 TRBD1 . TRBV7-6 TGTGCCAGCAGCCCAGGCTGGGACAGGGAAAACGAGCAGTACTTC CASSPGWDRENEQYF
TRBJ1-1 . . TRBV21-1 TGTGCCAGCCATGAGGTTGGGGTGAGAGCTTTCTTT CASHEVGVRAFF
TRBJ2-7 TRBD1 few TRBV15 TGTGCCACCAGCAGAGATAGGGGGACAGCCGACGAGCAGTACTTC CATSRDRGTADEQYF
TRBJ1-2 . . TRBV5-5 TGTGCCAGCAGCTTGGACGATAACTATGGCTACACCTTC CASSLDDNYGYTF
TRBJ1-2 . . TRBV27 TGTGCCAGCAGTTTAGGGACAACCTATGGCTACACCTTC CASSLGTTYGYTF
TRBJ1-1 . . TRBV4-3 TGCGCCAGCAGCCAAGATCTGGGGCGGGGCACTGAAGCTTTCTTT CASSQDLGRGTEAFF
TRBJ2-3 TRBD2 . TRBV28 TGTGCCAGCAGGGAGTCTAGCGGGATGAGCACAGATACGCAGTATTTT CASRESSGMSTDTQYF
TRBJ1-5 TRBD1 . TRBV6-1 TGTGCCAGCAGTGACCCGGGACAGGGCGGCAATCAGCCCCAGCATTTT CASSDPGQGGNQPQHF
TRBJ2-7 . . TRBV4-1 TGCGCCAGCAGACCGGGACGAAGCTCCTACGAGCAGTACTTC CASRPGRSSYEQYF
TRBJ2-5 . . TRBV7-6 TGTGCCAGCAGCCCCCTTGGGGAGACCCAGTACTTC CASSPLGETQYF
TRBJ2-1 . . TRBV7-6 TGTGCCAGCAGCCTGGGGCATAATGACAATGAGCAGTTCTTC CASSLGHNDNEQFF
TRBJ1-1 . . TRBV4-1 TGCGCCAGCAGCGGTCGGACGGGCAACACTGAAGCTTTCTTT CASSGRTGNTEAFF
TRBJ1-1 . . TRBV19 TGTGCCAGTAGTTTGACAGGCGGGGGCACTGAAGCTTTCTTT CASSLTGGGTEAFF
TRBJ1-5 . . TRBV6-1 TGTGCCAGCAGTGGTGCGGGATTTTATAGCAATCAGCCCCAGCATTTT CASSGAGFYSNQPQHF
TRBJ2-7 . . TRBV6-6 TGTGCCAGCAGTTACGTAGGACAGCTACGGGCTTACGAGCAGTACTTC CASSYVGQLRAYEQYF
TRBJ2-5 . . TRBV6-5 TGTGCCAGCAGTTACTCCATGGTAGGGGAGACCCAGTACTTC CASSYSMVGETQYF
TRBJ1-5 TRBD1 . TRBV28 TGTGCCAGCAGCCTCATGGACAGGGCCAAGGGCAATCAGCCCCAGCATTTT CASSLMDRAKGNQPQHF
TRBJ1-1 . . TRBV30 TGTGCCTGGAGCGTTCTTTTGATGAACACTGAAGCTTTCTTT CAWSVLLMNTEAFF
TRBJ2-6 . . TRBV25-1 TGTGCCAGCCTTAATGGGACCTCTGGGGCCAACGTCCTGACTTTC CASLNGTSGANVLTF
TRBJ1-5 . once TRBV19 TGTGCCAGTAGTTCCGGCGTGGGGCGACCCCAGCATTTT CASSSGVGRPQHF
TRBJ2-1 . . TRBV19 TGTGCCAGTAGTATGGGTATTTTCAATGAGCAGTTCTTC CASSMGIFNEQFF
TRBJ2-7 TRBD2 . TRBV19 TGTGCCAGTAGGGGACTAGCGGGGCCATACGAGCAGTACTTC CASRGLAGPYEQYF